Each of the 29 T cell receptor beta chains below was sequenced from the same sample in a study of shared clonotypes between healthy human individuals. The method was immunoSEQ multiplex PCR; TCRdb's version includes in-frame clones alone and lacks a portion of them. The sample shows 1.5 million to 2.5 million clones, about 95% of them seen only once. Naive CD8 cells comprised CD45RO-negative, CCR7-positively selected cells, excluding terminally differentiated effector memory CD45RA+ cells. Material: naive CD8+ T cells sorted from blood. The receptors here all came from a man younger than 35 in good health.

This clone was recorded once. The CDR3 DNA sequence: TGTGCCAGCAGTTACACCGGGTCCAAACAAGAGACCCAGTACTTC. It is translated as CASSYTGSKQETQYF. The V gene is TRBV6-5, the J gene TRBJ2-5; D unclear. The CDR3 covers 15 residues. Trimming took off 2 bases at V and 2 bases at J, with 12 bases between the two ends. The V gene's germline CDR1 is MNHEY and CDR2 SVGAGI.

Notes on this clone: Other DNA sequences from this sample encode an identical CDR3 as well. CDR3 sequence: CASSQGGETQYF. The DNA for the CDR3 is TGCGCCAGCAGCCAAGGGGGGGAGACCCAGTACTTC. The chain employs TRBV4-3 and TRBJ2-5, with D perhaps matching TRBD1 or TRBD2 (5 bases each). The CDR3 is 12 residues long. Trimming cost V 1 base and J 5 bases, with 5 bases left between them. CDR1 and CDR2 (germline): LGHNA, YSLEER.

The chain uses TRBV27 and TRBJ2-1; perhaps TRBD2 as D (5 bases). Germline V gene lookup returns CDR1 MNHEY and CDR2 SMNVEV (reference sequence). The CDR3 is 16 residues long. With 2 bases removed from V and 0 bases from J, the gap between germline ends came to 11 bases. CDR3 nucleotides: TGTGCCAGCAGTTTACACCCGGGGAGCTCCTACAATGAGCAGTTCTTC. Protein product: CASSLHPGSSYNEQFF.

This clone occurred once. The CDR3 bases are TGTGCCAGCAGACTAGCGGGGTACACAGATACGCAGTATTTT. It is translated as CASRLAGYTDTQYF. This sequence joins TRBV6-1 and TRBJ2-3, with TRBD2 matching over 10 bases. This CDR3 region has 14 residues. Per the germline V gene, CDR1 is MNHNS and CDR2 is SASEGT. The junction had 2 bases not matched to a gene; V was cut back by 6 bases and J by 2 bases.

This chain links TRBV6-5 with TRBJ2-7; 9 bases map to TRBD2. The CDR3 has 14 amino acids. Germline V CDR1 and CDR2: MNHEY, SVGAGI. Trimming took 6 bases from V and 5 from J; bases not matched to a gene: 8. CDR3 loop: CASSILAGQHEQYF. The CDR3 DNA sequence: TGTGCCAGCAGCATCCTAGCGGGGCAACACGAGCAGTACTTC.

CDR3 sequence (DNA): TGCGCCAGCAGCCTTACCGGGACTAGTCTTTACGAGCAGTACTTC. Translation: CASSLTGTSLYEQYF. The J gene is TRBJ2-7, the V gene TRBV4-1, with TRBD2 matching 8 bases. The CDR3 totals 15 residues. The V gene end was trimmed by 4 bases and the J gene end by 4 bases; junction bases not matched to a gene: 9. The germline gives CDR1 MGHRA, CDR2 YSYEKL.

The chain joins TRBV7-2 to TRBJ2-7; D is possibly TRBD2 (5 bases). The CDR3 loop spans 14 amino acids. Germline loops: CDR1 SGHTA, CDR2 FQGNSA. Trimming left V 5 bases short and J 2 bases short, with 13 bases between. The CDR3, as DNA: TGTGCCAGCAGCACCTGGACGGGAACCTACGAGCAGTACTTC. This codes for CASSTWTGTYEQYF.

This chain links TRBV6-1 with TRBJ2-7, with D perhaps given as TRBD1 or TRBD2 (7 bases each). The V end lost 1 base, the J end lost 5 bases, and 24 bases lay between the germline ends. The CDR3 has 18 amino acids. Germline CDR1 and CDR2: MNHNS and SASEGT. Here the CDR3 reads CASSEDVQGRGGPNEQYF. The CDR3 DNA sequence: TGTGCCAGCAGTGAAGATGTACAGGGGCGGGGAGGGCCTAACGAGCAGTACTTC.

The V gene is TRBV11-2, the J gene TRBJ2-5; D is unclear. Germline assignment: CDR1 SGHAT and CDR2 FQNNGV. V was pared by 5 bases and J by 5 bases, with 12 bases between. The CDR3 has 13 residues. In DNA, the CDR3 is TGTGCCAGCAGCCCCAATGGTGGGGAGACCCAGTACTTC. Its translation: CASSPNGGETQYF.

This sequence joins TRBV4-1 and TRBJ2-1; 8 bases fit TRBD2. J gave up 4 bases and V 4 bases, and 6 bases lay outside the gene matches. Germline V gene sequence: CDR1 MGHRA, CDR2 YSYEKL. The CDR3 loop spans 15 amino acids. CDR3 in DNA: TGCGCCAGCAGCCTTCCGGGACTAGGGTACAATGAGCAGTTCTTC. Its translation: CASSLPGLGYNEQFF.

The chain recombines TRBV10-1 with TRBJ2-3; 8 nucleotides align to TRBD2. CDR3 size: 16 residues. V shed 2 bases and J 5 bases; nucleotides not matched to a gene: 9. Germline V gives CDR1 WNHNN, CDR2 SYGVQD (reference sequence). The CDR3 is CASSEVPGGPEDTQYF. The CDR3 DNA reads as TGCGCCAGCAGTGAGGTACCGGGGGGGCCCGAAGATACGCAGTATTTT.

This sequence joins TRBV30 and TRBJ2-1; D gene uncertain. V lost 5 bases, J lost 4 bases, and 15 bases lay in between. Looked up from germline, CDR1 is GTSNPN and CDR2 is SVGIG (reference sequence). This CDR3 has 14 amino acids. The CDR3 sequence: CAWEPSSSYNEQFF. In DNA, the CDR3 is TGTGCCTGGGAACCCAGCTCCTCTTACAATGAGCAGTTCTTC. Variable domain in full (rest from reference TRBV30 and TRBJ2-1): SQTIHQWPATLVQPVGSPLSLECTVEGTSNPNLYWYRQAAGRGLQLLFYSVGIGQISSEVPQNLSASRPQDRQFILSSKKLLLSDSGFYLCAWEPSSSYNEQFFGPGTRLTVL.

The gene calls are TRBV27 and TRBJ1-2; D unresolved. V was clipped by 2 bases and J by 8 bases, with 15 bases between them. The CDR3 is made up of 14 amino acids. The germline CDR1 and CDR2 sequences are MNHEY and SMNVEV (reference sequence). The CDR3 DNA sequence: TGTGCCAGCAGTTTAATGGGAGCCGATGACGGCTACACCTTC. Protein sequence: CASSLMGADDGYTF.

With respect to this clone: Other nucleotide sequences from this sample produce the same CDR3. The rearrangement links TRBV4-1 to TRBJ2-1; D call uncertain. Germline CDR1 reads MGHRA; CDR2 reads YSYEKL. The CDR3 sequence is 12 residues long. V lost 1 base, J lost 5 bases, and 3 bases lay in between. The CDR3 DNA reads as TGCGCCAGCAGCCAAGCAGACAATGAGCAGTTCTTC. Translating it yields CASSQADNEQFF.

The J gene is TRBJ1-2, the V gene TRBV15; D is perhaps TRBD1 (6 bases). The CDR3 consists of 16 residues. CDR1 is LNHNV, CDR2 YYDKDF, per germline (reference sequence). The ends were cut back, 5 bases at V and 3 bases at J, with 19 bases in the middle. The CDR3 sequence is CATSLGTVPGDYGYTF. DNA for the CDR3: TGTGCCACCAGCTTAGGGACGGTCCCAGGGGACTATGGCTACACCTTC.

The rearrangement uses TRBV4-1 and TRBJ1-6; 8 nucleotides line up with TRBD1. This CDR3 region has 18 residues. CDR1 and CDR2 from the germline V gene are MGHRA and YSYEKL. V shed 3 bases and J 2 bases; nucleotides not matched to a gene: 9. The CDR3 DNA reads as TGCGCCAGCAGCCACAGTTCACAGGGGGTTCCCTATAATTCACCCCTCCACTTT. Translating it yields CASSHSSQGVPYNSPLHF.

This chain links TRBV7-2 with TRBJ1-5; D call uncertain. In germline, CDR1 is SGHTA, CDR2 FQGNSA. The CDR3 runs to 16 residues. V dropped 2 bases and J dropped 0 bases, with 11 bases sitting between them. CDR3 residues: CASSLSEALSNQPQHF. CDR3 DNA: TGTGCCAGCAGCTTATCGGAGGCGCTTAGCAATCAGCCCCAGCATTTT.

The chain couples TRBV6-1 to TRBJ1-5; D is unclear. This CDR3 has 13 residues. V gave up 3 bases and J gave up 5 bases, with 8 bases separating them. The germline V gene has CDR1 MNHNS and CDR2 SASEGT. The CDR3 nucleotides read TGTGCCAGCAGTGACAGCTTCTATCAGCCCCAGCATTTT. Translation: CASSDSFYQPQHF.

The chain links TRBV19 to TRBJ2-7; D not resolved. CDR3 length: 14 residues. V was trimmed by 2 bases and J by 5 bases, leaving 13 bases between them. Germline V gene sequence: CDR1 LNHDA, CDR2 SQIVND (reference sequence). The CDR3, as DNA: TGTGCCAGTAGTATACGGTTCCCGTGGGACGAGCAGTACTTC. This gives the protein CASSIRFPWDEQYF.

CDR3 sequence reads: CASSIGLAGKSSGANVLTF. The CDR3 region has the DNA TGTGCCAGCAGCATCGGACTAGCGGGAAAAAGCTCTGGGGCCAACGTCCTGACTTTC. The V call is TRBV7-9, the J call TRBJ2-6; TRBD2 matches at 12 bases. The CDR3 consists of 19 residues. Per the germline V gene, CDR1 is SEHNR and CDR2 is FQNEAQ (reference sequence). V was pared by 5 bases and J by 0 bases, with 8 bases of the junction left unmatched.

Remarks on this clone: This CDR3 is also generated by other DNA sequences in the sample. The chain recombines TRBV5-1 with TRBJ1-1; 7 bases agree with TRBD1. Germline V lookup: CDR1 SGHRS, CDR2 YFSETQ. This CDR3 region has 14 residues. V lost 0 bases, J lost 5 bases, and 4 bases stayed unmatched. The CDR3 loop is CASSLGQGRTEAFF. Written as DNA, the CDR3 is TGCGCCAGCAGCTTGGGACAGGGCCGGACTGAAGCTTTCTTT. Full variable domain (rest looked up from reference TRBV5-1 and TRBJ1-1): KAGVTQTPRYLIKTRGQQVTLSCSPISGHRSVSWYQQTPGQGLQFLFEYFSETQRNKGNFPGRFSGRQFSNSRSEMNVSTLELGDSALYLCASSLGQGRTEAFFGQGTRLTVV.

This chain links TRBV27 with TRBJ2-5, with D possibly TRBD1 on 8 matching bases. In germline, CDR1 is MNHEY, CDR2 SMNVEV (reference sequence). This CDR3 is built from 13 residues. V dropped 10 bases and J dropped 4 bases, with 16 bases sitting between them. The CDR3 DNA is TGTGCCATCAAGACAGGGGAGGGAGAGACCCAGTACTTC. Translating gives CAIKTGEGETQYF.

This clone was found once. The V and J genes are TRBV5-1 and TRBJ2-1; TRBD2 matches at 10 bases. V dropped 3 bases and J dropped 5; count of bases not matched to a gene: 11. The CDR3 is made up of 17 amino acids. The germline gives CDR1 SGHRS, CDR2 YFSETQ. CDR3 sequence: CASSSEGLAGEDNEQFF. The DNA of the CDR3 is TGCGCCAGCAGCTCGGAGGGTCTAGCGGGAGAGGACAATGAGCAGTTCTTC.

The rearrangement links TRBV13 to TRBJ1-3; tentative D call: TRBD1 (6 bases). This CDR3 has 15 residues. Germline values: CDR1 PRHDT, CDR2 FYEKMQ (reference sequence). With 4 bases removed from V and 1 base from J, the gap between germline ends came to 11 bases. The CDR3 DNA reads as TGTGCCAGCAGCTCACAGGGACCTTCTGGAAACACCATATATTTT. The encoded protein is CASSSQGPSGNTIYF.

In the case of this clone: The same CDR3 arises from other DNA sequences in this sample as well. The chain joins TRBV5-1 to TRBJ1-1; 7 bases match TRBD1. The CDR3 extends over 14 amino acids. The ends lost 0 bases at V and 4 bases at J; junction bases unmatched: 3. Germline V gene data show CDR1 as SGHRS and CDR2 as YFSETQ. CDR3: CASSLDRGGTEAFF. CDR3 nucleotides: TGCGCCAGCAGCTTGGACAGGGGCGGCACTGAAGCTTTCTTT.

This chain links TRBV20-1 with TRBJ2-7, with D possibly matching TRBD2 (5 bases). The germline gives CDR1 DFQATT, CDR2 SNEGSKA (reference sequence). This CDR3 has 11 residues. Trimming stripped 5 bases from V and 7 bases from J, with 12 bases between. The CDR3 DNA is TGCAGTGCTTTTAGCGTGGGGGAGCAGTACTTC. Translating it yields CSAFSVGEQYF.

J is TRBJ1-5 and V is TRBV28; D is possibly TRBD1 (5 bases). CDR1 and CDR2 (germline): MDHEN, SYDVKM. The CDR3 extends over 18 amino acids. Trimming cost V 5 bases and J 5 bases, with 25 bases left between them. The CDR3 loop reads CASSQDPVGQESYQPQHF. CDR3 nucleotides: TGTGCCAGCAGTCAAGACCCGGTGGGGCAGGAGTCCTATCAGCCCCAGCATTTT.

The chain joins TRBV9 to TRBJ1-2; 10 bases match TRBD1. V lost 3 bases to trimming and J lost 7 bases; unmatched junction nucleotides: 6. The CDR3 is 14 amino acids. Germline V CDR1 and CDR2: SGDLS, YYNGEE. The CDR3, as DNA: TGTGCCAGCAGCGATGGGACAGGGGCTGTTGGCTACACCTTC. Translated, it gives CASSDGTGAVGYTF.

The V gene is TRBV4-3, the J gene TRBJ2-1; TRBD1 matches at 7 bases. J lost 0 bases, V lost 0 bases, and 2 bases had no gene match. The CDR3 consists of 16 residues. Looked up from germline, CDR1 is LGHNA and CDR2 is YSLEER. DNA for the CDR3: TGCGCCAGCAGCCAAGAGGGACAGAGCTCCTACAATGAGCAGTTCTTC. As protein: CASSQEGQSSYNEQFF.